Listed below are T cell receptor beta chains from one sample, sequenced in a study of blood T cells in healthy people across ages. TCRdb re-analysed the 5' RACE reads in MiXCR, keeping a single row per CDR3 protein. The sample gives roughly 1.5 million distinct CDR3 sequences, 42% of which show up once; around 4% is in the top ten. Source material: blood. The receptors were gathered from a woman between 18 and 29 years old in good health. The CDR3 runs from the conserved cysteine through the conserved F or W. D genes are given only for firm matches. Size tells how often a clone was seen (once, few, many) or the class of an expanded clone, and some rows leave it out.

NA,TRBV15,TRBJ1-2,NA,CATSATGSNYGYTF,TGTGCCACCAGCGCGACAGGTTCTAACTATGGCTACACCTTC
NA,TRBV6-2/TRBV6-3,TRBJ2-1,NA,CASSYLLVISNEQFF,TGTGCCAGCAGTTACCTTCTTGTTATAAGCAATGAGCAGTTCTTC
NA,TRBV15,TRBJ1-6,NA,CATSIEDDSPLHF,TGTGCCACCAGCATAGAAGATGATTCACCCCTCCACTTT
NA,TRBV6-1,TRBJ2-6,few,CASIRRTNSGANVLTF,TGTGCCAGCATAAGGCGTACGAACTCTGGGGCCAACGTCCTGACTTTC
NA,TRBV29-1,TRBJ2-7,many,CSVAPRLATYEQYF,TGCAGCGTTGCACCGAGACTCGCCACCTACGAGCAGTACTTC
NA,TRBV9,TRBJ1-2,few,CASSASTRRMEGSYGYTF,TGTGCCAGCAGCGCTTCGACTAGACGGATGGAAGGATCGTATGGCTACACCTTC
TRBD2,TRBV11-2,TRBJ2-3,NA,CASSLRSGGQGDTQYF,TGTGCCAGCAGCTTAAGGAGCGGGGGGCAGGGAGATACGCAGTATTTT
NA,TRBV27,TRBJ2-7,few,CASSPSELYTYEQYF,TGTGCCAGCAGTCCCTCAGAGCTTTATACCTACGAGCAGTACTTC
NA,TRBV12-3/TRBV12-4,TRBJ2-7,NA,CASTLSSYNEQYF,TGTGCCAGCACTCTTAGCTCCTACAATGAGCAGTACTTC
NA,TRBV29-1,TRBJ2-5,NA,CSAAISGETQYF,TGCAGCGCTGCGATCAGCGGTGAGACCCAGTACTTC
NA,TRBV2,TRBJ1-2,NA,CASRKGVEGYTF,TGTGCCAGCAGAAAGGGGGTGGAGGGCTACACCTTC
NA,TRBV15,TRBJ2-1,NA,CATSSFTSLAYNEQFF,TGTGCCACCAGCAGCTTTACTAGTCTTGCCTACAATGAGCAGTTCTTC
TRBD1,TRBV7-9,TRBJ2-1,few,CASSLWGQGDNEQFF,TGTGCCAGCAGCTTATGGGGACAGGGAGACAATGAGCAGTTCTTC
NA,TRBV14,TRBJ2-7,NA,CASSSFGHGRDGGYEQYF,TGTGCCAGCAGCTCCTTTGGACACGGCCGTGACGGCGGGTACGAGCAGTACTTC
TRBD2,TRBV6-9,TRBJ2-3,few,CASTRGSGGITSTDTQYF,TGTGCCAGCACCCGCGGGAGCGGGGGCATCACTAGCACAGATACGCAGTATTTT
NA,TRBV24-1,TRBJ2-7,NA,CVTSDRSAYEQYF,TGTGTCACCAGTGACCGATCGGCTTACGAGCAGTACTTC
TRBD1,TRBV7-3,TRBJ1-1,many,CASSLGQYTEAFF,TGTGCCAGCAGCTTGGGACAGTACACTGAAGCTTTCTTT
NA,TRBV7-3,TRBJ2-3,few,CASSLTGVEDTQYF,TGTGCCAGCAGCTTAACGGGGGTAGAAGATACGCAGTATTTT
NA,TRBV4-1,TRBJ2-5,once,CASSHRRAQETQYF,TGCGCCAGCAGCCACCGGAGGGCCCAAGAGACCCAGTACTTC
NA,TRBV12-3/TRBV12-4,TRBJ1-2,NA,CASSFDLYGYTF,TGTGCCAGCAGTTTTGACCTCTATGGCTACACCTTC
NA,TRBV29-1,TRBJ2-3,NA,CSVVGTTDTQYF,TGCAGCGTTGTGGGGACCACAGATACGCAGTATTTT
TRBD1,TRBV20-1,TRBJ2-7,NA,CSARDPDRVNEQYF,TGCAGTGCTAGAGATCCCGACAGGGTAAACGAGCAGTACTTC
NA,TRBV12-5,TRBJ2-7,few,CASGRDSYGYEQYF,TGTGCTAGTGGCCGCGACTCTTATGGCTACGAGCAGTACTTC
TRBD1,TRBV6-2/TRBV6-3,TRBJ2-3,NA,CASSRGSGQGSDTQYF,TGTGCCAGCAGTCGGGGATCGGGACAGGGATCCGATACGCAGTATTTT
TRBD2,TRBV7-2,TRBJ2-3,NA,CASSLARLAEIVDAQYF,TGTGCCAGCAGCTTAGCGCGCCTAGCGGAGATTGTTGATGCGCAGTATTTT
NA,TRBV4-3,TRBJ2-3,NA,CASSQGIDSFWDTQYF,TGCGCCAGCAGCCAAGGGATCGACAGTTTCTGGGATACGCAGTATTTT
NA,TRBV7-2,TRBJ1-2,NA,CASSLPGRVSYTF,TGTGCCAGCAGCTTACCTGGCAGGGTAAGCTACACCTTC
NA,TRBV20-1,TRBJ2-1,few,CSARDERTLYNEQFF,TGCAGTGCTAGAGACGAGCGGACCCTCTACAATGAGCAGTTCTTC
NA,TRBV7-9,TRBJ1-1,NA,CASSLVSVSDTEAFF,TGTGCCAGCAGCTTAGTAAGCGTTTCCGACACTGAAGCTTTCTTT
NA,TRBV9,TRBJ1-2,NA,CASSGTDHRDGYTF,TGTGCCAGCAGTGGGACGGACCATCGGGATGGCTACACCTTC
TRBD2,TRBV4-2,TRBJ2-2,many,CASSLQTGPAGRNTGELFF,TGTGCCAGCAGCCTACAGACCGGCCCAGCGGGAAGGAACACCGGGGAGCTGTTTTTT
NA,TRBV7-2,TRBJ1-4,NA,CASSCGVTEKLFF,TGTGCCAGCAGCTGCGGGGTGACTGAAAAACTGTTTTTT
NA,TRBV4-1,TRBJ2-7,NA,CASSQDLNTGSSYEQYF,TGCGCCAGCAGCCAAGATCTTAACACGGGGAGCTCCTACGAGCAGTACTTC
NA,TRBV6-1,TRBJ1-4,NA,CASSDRREEKLFF,TGTGCCAGCAGTGATAGGCGAGAGGAAAAACTGTTTTTT
NA,TRBV9,TRBJ2-7,few,CASSVVLGAQQYF,TGTGCCAGCAGCGTAGTTCTTGGAGCTCAGCAGTACTTC
TRBD1,TRBV4-1,TRBJ1-5,NA,CASSQGRGGSNQPQHF,TGCGCCAGCAGCCAAGGCAGGGGGGGTAGCAATCAGCCCCAGCATTTT
NA,TRBV12-3/TRBV12-4,TRBJ1-2,NA,CASSRTKISNYGYTF,TGTGCCAGCAGTCGGACAAAGATTTCTAACTATGGCTACACCTTC
NA,TRBV24-1,TRBJ2-1,NA,CATRPEGPYNEQFF,TGTGCCACCAGGCCCGAGGGACCCTACAATGAGCAGTTCTTC
NA,TRBV28,TRBJ2-7,few,CASTLRGGSSYEQYF,TGTGCCAGCACCCTGAGAGGTGGAAGCTCCTACGAGCAGTACTTC
NA,TRBV30,TRBJ1-5,NA,CAWSGTNSNQPQHF,TGTGCCTGGAGCGGGACCAATAGCAATCAGCCCCAGCATTTT
NA,TRBV21-1,TRBJ2-1,many,CARTDSYNEQFF,TGTGCCAGGACAGACTCCTACAATGAGCAGTTCTTC
TRBD1,TRBV11-2,TRBJ1-2,NA,CASSFRQGSNYGYTF,TGTGCCAGCAGCTTCCGACAGGGCTCTAACTATGGCTACACCTTC
NA,TRBV2,TRBJ2-3,NA,CASSEEARSFTDTQYF,TGTGCCAGCAGTGAAGAGGCTAGGAGTTTCACAGATACGCAGTATTTT